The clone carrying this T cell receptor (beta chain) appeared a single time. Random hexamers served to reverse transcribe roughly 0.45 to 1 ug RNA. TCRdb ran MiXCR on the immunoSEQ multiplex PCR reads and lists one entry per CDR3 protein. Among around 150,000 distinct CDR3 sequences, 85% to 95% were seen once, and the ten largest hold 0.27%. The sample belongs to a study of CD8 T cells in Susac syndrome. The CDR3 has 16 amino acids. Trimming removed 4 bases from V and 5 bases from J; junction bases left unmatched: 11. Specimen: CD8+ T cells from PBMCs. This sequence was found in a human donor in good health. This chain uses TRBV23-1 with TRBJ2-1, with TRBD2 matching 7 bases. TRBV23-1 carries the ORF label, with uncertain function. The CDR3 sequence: CASSPPPAGTNNEQFF. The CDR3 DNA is TGCGCCAGCAGTCCCCCGCCAGCGGGAACAAACAATGAGCAGTTCTTC.